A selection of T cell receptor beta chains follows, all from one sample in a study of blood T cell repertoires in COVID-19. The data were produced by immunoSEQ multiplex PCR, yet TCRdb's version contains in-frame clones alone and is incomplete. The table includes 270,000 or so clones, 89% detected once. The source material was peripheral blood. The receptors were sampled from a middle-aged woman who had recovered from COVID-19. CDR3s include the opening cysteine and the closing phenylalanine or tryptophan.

CDR3: CASSYGTSRYNEQFF
V: TRBV3-1/TRBV3-2

CDR3: CASRGQGSNQPQHF
V: TRBV6-5

CDR3: CASSLGDISTDTQYF
V: TRBV5-1

CDR3: CASSFSGGQGDGYTF
V: TRBV7-2

CDR3: CASSIDLDRGNVLTF
V: TRBV19

CDR3: CAWKKGDPDNSPLHF
V: TRBV30

CDR3: CASGLAGGIDTQYF
V: TRBV12-5

CDR3: CASSTTGVGGYTF
V: TRBV7-9

CDR3: CASSLAGGDTEAFF
V: TRBV5-5

CDR3: CASRLNNNSPLHF
V: TRBV19

CDR3: CASSMNALNEKLFF
V: TRBV5-1

CDR3: CASSFPRGGSTDTQYF
V: TRBV28

CDR3: CASSFLGGGSTDTQYF
V: TRBV11-3

CDR3: CASSWTDYGYTF
V: TRBV7-2

CDR3: CASSKPDSLETQYF
V: TRBV3-1/TRBV3-2